One sample yielded the 21 T cell receptor beta chains listed below, sequenced in a study of OX40 agonist ivuxolimab in advanced cancers. Some clones are missing from TCRdb's copy, which holds only in-frame ones; the method was immunoSEQ multiplex PCR. Among about 56,000 clones listed, 82% were seen once. This specimen consisted of CD4+ or CD8+ T cells sorted from blood, obtained in a trial of the OX40 agonist ivuxolimab. Every receptor here comes from an adult with an advanced solid tumor such as melanoma, head and neck, liver or kidney cancer.

V and J are TRBV11-3 and TRBJ2-5; 12 bases fit TRBD2. The J segment lost 9 bases and the V segment lost 4 bases, leaving 6 bases of the junction unmatched. The CDR3 contains 14 residues. Germline assignment: CDR1 SGHNT and CDR2 YENEEA. The CDR3 loop reads CASSSETSGSPQYF. The CDR3 DNA reads as TGTGCCAGCAGCTCAGAGACTAGCGGGAGTCCCCAGTACTTC.

The J gene is TRBJ2-5, the V gene TRBV29-1; D unresolved. Trimming stripped 4 bases from V and 3 bases from J, with 15 bases between. This CDR3 is built from 14 residues. Germline V gives CDR1 SQVTM, CDR2 ANQGSEA. The CDR3 DNA sequence: TGCAGCGTTGGACTCCCCCACCGCAAAGAGACCCAGTACTTC. This translates into CSVGLPHRKETQYF.

The chain links TRBV30 to TRBJ1-3; D is perhaps TRBD1 (5 bases). CDR1 and CDR2 from the germline V gene are GTSNPN and SVGIG (reference sequence). Deletions cut 5 bases from V and 3 bases from J, with 8 bases between. The length of the CDR3 is 12 residues. CDR3 amino acids: CAWLTDGNTIYF. CDR3 in DNA: TGTGCCTGGCTGACAGATGGAAACACCATATATTTT.

This chain connects TRBV5-4 to TRBJ2-1; either TRBD1 or TRBD2 may fit D (5 bases each). The CDR3 has 14 residues. V was pared by 4 bases and J by 4 bases, with 12 bases between. Germline-derived CDR1 and CDR2 are SGHNT and YYREEE (reference sequence). CDR3 loop: CASSARDHYNEQFF. The CDR3 nucleotides are TGTGCCAGCAGCGCCCGGGACCATTACAATGAGCAGTTCTTC.

The chain couples TRBV5-1 to TRBJ2-1; 12 positions match TRBD2. With 3 bases clipped from V and 4 bases from J, the junction kept 11 bases outside the gene matches. This CDR3 has 18 residues. Germline values: CDR1 SGHRS, CDR2 YFSETQ. The CDR3 is CASSSKGLAGFTYNEQFF. The CDR3 DNA follows: TGCGCCAGCAGCTCGAAAGGACTAGCGGGGTTCACTTACAATGAGCAGTTCTTC.

The chain combines TRBV6-6 with TRBJ1-2; D call uncertain. The ends were cut back, 6 bases at V and 8 bases at J, with 7 bases in the middle. CDR3 size: 10 residues. Per germline, CDR1 MNHNY and CDR2 SVGAGI (reference sequence). The CDR3 DNA sequence: TGTGCCAGCAGAGATTACGGCTACACCTTC. The encoded protein is CASRDYGYTF.

This rearrangement joins TRBV2 to TRBJ1-2; tentatively, D is TRBD1 (5 bases). Germline V gene data show CDR1 as SNHLY and CDR2 as FYNNEI. The V and J ends lost 5 bases and 1 base respectively, with 17 bases between them. The CDR3 loop spans 16 amino acids. CDR3 nucleotide sequence: TGTGCCAGCAGTACCCGTCCAGCCGGGGGTAACTATGGCTACACCTTC. This codes for CASSTRPAGGNYGYTF.

The chain recombines TRBV7-9 with TRBJ1-2; a weak D match, TRBD1 (6 bases). The germline V and J ends were trimmed by 4 bases and 4 bases, with 16 bases remaining between them. Germline CDR1 and CDR2: SEHNR and FQNEAQ (reference sequence). The length of the CDR3 is 15 residues. DNA for the CDR3: TGTGCCAGCAGCTATTCGACAGGTCCCACCTATGGCTACACCTTC. It is translated as CASSYSTGPTYGYTF.

The chain carries TRBV2 and TRBJ1-4; TRBD1 matches at 7 bases. The germline V gene encodes CDR1 SNHLY and CDR2 FYNNEI. The V segment lost 4 bases and the J segment 0 bases; nucleotides outside the gene matches: 2. The CDR3 runs 15 residues. This CDR3 reads CASSVQGATNEKLFF. The DNA of the CDR3 is TGTGCCAGCAGTGTTCAGGGGGCAACTAATGAAAAACTGTTTTTT.

The DNA of the CDR3 is TGTGCCAGCACCGGGGGTCTAGCGGGAGCTTTCTTCGAGCAGTACTTC. It translates to CASTGGLAGAFFEQYF. V usage is TRBV7-2 and J usage is TRBJ2-7; 10 bases map to TRBD2. CDR3 length equals 16 residues. Per the germline V gene, CDR1 is SGHTA and CDR2 is FQGNSA. Unmatched junction bases numbered 15, after V lost 7 bases and J lost 6 bases.

The genes are TRBV2 and TRBJ2-7; 11 nucleotides match TRBD2. The CDR3 is 17 residues long. In germline, CDR1 is SNHLY, CDR2 FYNNEI. After removal of 1 base from V and 2 bases from J, the junction contained 7 bases not matched to a gene. CDR3 DNA: TGTGCCAGCAGTGAAGAGACCCTAGCGGGAGGCACCTACGAGCAGTACTTC. Amino acid sequence: CASSEETLAGGTYEQYF.

This clone was seen once. The chain recombines TRBV7-3 with TRBJ2-4; TRBD1 matches at 9 bases. The CDR3 runs to 16 residues. Per the germline V gene, CDR1 is SGHTA and CDR2 is FQGTGA. V was pared by 5 bases and J by 0 bases, with 5 bases of the junction left unmatched. In DNA, the CDR3 is TGTGCCAGCAGCCAGGACAGGGGATTAGCCAAAAACATTCAGTACTTC. This codes for CASSQDRGLAKNIQYF.

The V gene is TRBV7-8, the J gene TRBJ1-2; TRBD1 agrees at 8 bases. This CDR3 contains 15 residues. V was clipped by 5 bases and J by 3 bases; unmatched bases: 8. Germline V gene data show CDR1 as SGHVS and CDR2 as FQNEAQ. Here the CDR3 reads CASSRRTGKDYGYTF. CDR3 DNA sequence: TGTGCCAGCAGCAGGCGGACAGGGAAGGACTATGGCTACACCTTC.

The chain is built from TRBV5-1 and TRBJ2-5; 7 bases match TRBD1. The CDR3 runs to 16 residues. Per the germline V gene, CDR1 is SGHRS and CDR2 is YFSETQ. The trim removed 2 bases at V and 1 base at J, leaving 8 bases unmatched. The CDR3 region has the DNA TGCGCCAGCAGCTTACGTCCGGGACAGAGCCAAGAGACCCAGTACTTC. Translating gives CASSLRPGQSQETQYF.

The rearrangement joins TRBV7-2 to TRBJ1-5; D is possibly TRBD1 (5 bases). The CDR3 sequence is 17 residues long. Between the trimmed V and J ends, which lost 2 bases and 0 bases, there was a span of 14 bases. Germline V CDR1 and CDR2: SGHTA, FQGNSA. CDR3 residues: CASSLWGRGDSNQPQHF. In nucleotides, the CDR3 is TGTGCCAGCAGCTTATGGGGGAGGGGTGATAGCAATCAGCCCCAGCATTTT.

V is TRBV5-1 and J is TRBJ2-7; D not certain. Germline V lookup: CDR1 SGHRS, CDR2 YFSETQ. The CDR3 totals 15 residues. V was clipped by 2 bases and J by 0 bases, with 12 bases between them. CDR3 sequence: CASSFGTRLSYEQYF. The CDR3 region has the DNA TGCGCCAGCAGCTTCGGTACCAGACTCTCCTACGAGCAGTACTTC.

The rearrangement uses TRBV7-2 and TRBJ1-1, with D possibly matching TRBD1 (6 bases). This CDR3 is 14 amino acids long. Germline CDR1 and CDR2: SGHTA and FQGNSA. V was pared by 2 bases and J by 1 base, with 8 bases between. The CDR3 reads CASSLKQGNTEAFF. The DNA of the CDR3 is TGTGCCAGCAGCTTAAAACAGGGGAACACTGAAGCTTTCTTT.

CDR3 nucleotides: TGTGCTAGTGGTTCTCAGGGGAACAATCAGCCCCAGCATTTT. Amino acids: CASGSQGNNQPQHF. This chain connects TRBV12-5 to TRBJ1-5; D might be TRBD1 (6 bases). The CDR3 contains 14 residues. Germline V gene sequence: CDR1 LGHNT, CDR2 FRNRAP. Deletions cut 4 bases from V and 3 bases from J, with 10 bases between. Variable domain in full (rest from reference TRBV12-5 and TRBJ1-5): DARVTQTPRHKVTEMGQEVTMRCQPILGHNTVFWYRQTMMQGLELLAYFRNRAPLDDSGMPKDRFSAEMPDATLATLKIQPSEPRDSAVYFCASGSQGNNQPQHFGDGTRLSIL.

CDR3 sequence reads: CASNPGHLGDYGYTF. CDR3 nucleotides: TGTGCCAGCAACCCCGGACACCTCGGGGACTATGGCTACACCTTC. The chain uses TRBV28 and TRBJ1-2, with D perhaps matching TRBD1 (5 bases). V lost 7 bases and J 3 bases, leaving 18 bases between the germline ends. Per the germline V gene, CDR1 is MDHEN and CDR2 is SYDVKM. The CDR3 is made up of 15 amino acids.

The chain uses TRBV6-5 and TRBJ2-3; 7 bases line up with TRBD2. Germline CDR1 reads MNHEY; CDR2 reads SVGAGI. The CDR3 has 15 amino acids. The ends lost 0 bases at V and 6 bases at J; junction bases unmatched: 6. The CDR3 nucleotides read TGTGCCAGCAGTTACTCGATGGCGGGGGAGGATACGCAGTATTTT. Encoded protein: CASSYSMAGEDTQYF.

V gene TRBV7-8 combines with J gene TRBJ1-5; no clear D. V dropped 1 base and J dropped 2 bases, with 6 bases sitting between them. Germline V gene data show CDR1 as SGHVS and CDR2 as FQNEAQ. The CDR3 consists of 14 residues. In nucleotides, the CDR3 is TGTGCCAGCAGCTTAGGCTGGGGCAATCAGCCCCAGCATTTT. Its protein is CASSLGWGNQPQHF.